This T cell receptor beta chain was profiled in a study of blood T cell repertoires in COVID-19. Study context: Samples representing acute and convalescent COVID-19 were sourced from the United States, Italy and Spain.

The table came from immunoSEQ multiplex PCR; TCRdb's copy has only in-frame clones and leaves some out. This table has about 420,000 clones, about 90% appearing once. CDR3 length: 15 amino acids. After removal of 4 bases from V and 4 bases from J, the junction contained 6 bases not matched to a gene. Germline V gene data show CDR1 as SEHNR and CDR2 as FQNEAQ (reference sequence). This chain joins TRBV7-9 and TRBJ2-3; 9 positions match TRBD2. The sequence was collected from a man between 18 and 29 years old with COVID-19, enrolled during active disease. Input material: peripheral blood. This CDR3 is CASSYLSGSADTQYF. The CDR3 DNA sequence: TGTGCCAGCAGCTACCTTAGCGGGAGTGCAGATACGCAGTATTTT.